This is a list of T cell receptor beta chains from one sample in a study of blood T cell repertoires in COVID-19. Produced via immunoSEQ multiplex PCR; TCRdb's table is partial and in-frame only. The sample contains about 250,000 clones, just over 85% of which appear only once. What was sequenced was peripheral blood. Receptors were obtained from a man older than 75 with acute or convalescent COVID-19. The CDR3 runs from the conserved cysteine through the conserved F or W. A D gene is named only where the DNA matches it firmly. Some rows have no size entry. The others give once, few or many, or a class for an expanded clone.

j_gene,d_gene,abundance,v_gene,CDR3aa,CDR3nt
TRBJ1-1,-,once,TRBV6-2/TRBV6-3,CASSLAGDSGTEAFF,TGTGCCAGCAGTTTGGCAGGGGATAGTGGCACTGAAGCTTTCTTT
TRBJ2-7,TRBD2,-,TRBV5-4,CASSSPPIGSGSGEQYF,TGTGCCAGCAGCTCCCCCCCGATCGGTAGCGGGAGTGGCGAGCAGTACTTC
TRBJ1-3,-,-,TRBV19,CASSFPGSTSGNTIYF,TGTGCCAGTAGTTTCCCGGGATCAACCTCTGGAAACACCATATATTTT
TRBJ2-3,TRBD2,many,TRBV2,CASNDGTSGTDTQYF,TGTGCCAGCAACGACGGGACTAGCGGCACAGATACGCAGTATTTT
TRBJ1-2,-,-,TRBV5-5,CASSLKGDRGYTF,TGTGCCAGCAGCTTAAAAGGAGATCGTGGCTACACCTTC
TRBJ1-2,-,-,TRBV6-2/TRBV6-3,CASSQALVGYTF,TGTGCCAGCAGTCAAGCTCTTGTTGGCTACACCTTC
TRBJ2-2,TRBD2,-,TRBV5-6,CASSLEGAGVVTGELFF,TGTGCCAGCAGCTTGGAGGGAGCGGGAGTTGTCACCGGGGAGCTGTTTTTT
TRBJ2-2,-,-,TRBV10-3,CATGTNTGELFF,TGTGCCACCGGGACAAACACCGGGGAGCTGTTTTTT
TRBJ1-5,-,-,TRBV7-8,CASSPEPWTVSNQPQHF,TGTGCCAGCAGCCCAGAACCATGGACAGTTAGCAATCAGCCCCAGCATTTT
TRBJ1-1,-,-,TRBV25-1,CASSDPGGGDTEAFF,TGTGCCAGCAGTGACCCCGGGGGGGGCGACACTGAAGCTTTCTTT
TRBJ1-4,TRBD1,-,TRBV29-1,CSARERGQSEKLFF,TGCAGCGCCCGCGAGAGGGGGCAGAGTGAAAAACTGTTTTTT
TRBJ1-2,TRBD1,-,TRBV2,CASRDRDRIYGYTF,TGTGCCAGCAGGGACCGGGACAGGATCTATGGCTACACCTTC
TRBJ2-7,TRBD1,few,TRBV5-1,CASSLGTGIREQYF,TGCGCCAGCAGCTTAGGGACAGGCATACGCGAGCAGTACTTC
TRBJ1-1,-,-,TRBV7-2,CASSLSGLSNTEAFF,TGTGCCAGCAGCTTATCAGGACTTAGCAACACTGAAGCTTTCTTT
TRBJ2-1,TRBD2,-,TRBV4-2,CASSQERAGDFYNEQFF,TGTGCCAGCAGCCAAGAACGAGCGGGGGACTTCTACAATGAGCAGTTCTTC
TRBJ2-3,TRBD2,once,TRBV29-1,CSVSAGALDTQYF,TGCAGCGTTTCAGCGGGGGCACTGGATACGCAGTATTTT
TRBJ2-4,TRBD2,-,TRBV7-2,CASSVQTSRRGKNIQYF,TGTGCCAGCAGCGTCCAGACTAGCCGGAGGGGCAAAAACATTCAGTACTTC
TRBJ2-7,-,-,TRBV6-6,CASRLGEHEQYF,TGTGCCAGCAGATTGGGAGAACACGAGCAGTACTTC
TRBJ2-3,-,-,TRBV11-3,CASSPGRSGTQYF,TGTGCCAGCAGTCCCGGTCGGTCGGGTACGCAGTATTTT
TRBJ2-2,-,-,TRBV7-8,CASSPTRVGLALTGELFF,TGTGCCAGCAGCCCGACGAGGGTTGGGCTAGCGCTTACCGGGGAGCTGTTTTTT
TRBJ1-2,TRBD1,-,TRBV27,CASSLINRGLYTF,TGTGCCAGCAGTTTAATCAACAGGGGACTCTACACCTTC
TRBJ2-1,-,-,TRBV9,CASSVFVAGEQFF,TGTGCCAGCAGCGTATTCGTGGCGGGTGAGCAGTTCTTC
TRBJ2-2,TRBD1,-,TRBV7-2,CASSFQSGGNTGELFF,TGTGCCAGCAGCTTTCAATCAGGGGGCAACACCGGGGAGCTGTTTTTT
TRBJ1-4,TRBD1,-,TRBV2,CASRKSYGTGDEKLFF,TGTGCCAGCAGGAAATCCTACGGGACAGGGGATGAAAAACTGTTTTTT
TRBJ1-1,-,-,TRBV3-1/TRBV3-2,CASSQGLNTEAFF,TGTGCCAGCAGCCAAGGACTCAACACTGAAGCTTTCTTT
TRBJ1-2,TRBD1,few,TRBV7-8,CASSLEIGQGNYGYTF,TGTGCCAGCAGCTTGGAGATAGGACAGGGAAACTATGGCTACACCTTC
TRBJ1-1,TRBD1,-,TRBV19,CASSPNDRGNTEAFF,TGTGCCAGTAGCCCAAACGACAGGGGGAACACTGAAGCTTTCTTT
TRBJ1-2,-,-,TRBV19,CASSLQGGGYTF,TGTGCCAGTAGTCTACAGGGCGGTGGCTACACCTTC
TRBJ1-1,-,once,TRBV19,CASMQGETEAFF,TGTGCCAGTATGCAGGGCGAGACTGAAGCTTTCTTT
TRBJ2-7,TRBD1,-,TRBV5-1,CASSLLTGAATYEQYF,TGCGCCAGCAGCTTACTGACAGGGGCGGCTACCTACGAGCAGTACTTC
TRBJ1-6,-,-,TRBV7-2,CASSLEGGLDPLHF,TGTGCCAGCAGCTTAGAAGGGGGTTTGGATCCCCTCCACTTT
TRBJ1-2,-,-,TRBV6-5,CASSYDRLYGYTF,TGTGCCAGCAGTTACGACAGGTTATATGGCTACACCTTC